This TCR beta chain originates from a study of blood T cell repertoires in COVID-19. The CDR3 sequence is 15 residues long. Germline-derived CDR1 and CDR2 are DFQATT and SNEGSKA (reference sequence). Between the trimmed V and J ends, which lost 3 bases and 7 bases, there was a span of 16 bases. Cohort placement rested on clinical history that participants reported themselves. The study counted Cohort 3 donors as recovered given two negative PCRs, clearance, or symptom resolution. In the original analysis: From reference gene primer amplification, estimates of nucleated cell counts were derived. Method: immunoSEQ multiplex PCR; TCRdb's copy keeps in-frame clones and lacks some. The V and J calls and clone size come from that table; D and trimming were worked out from the DNA. Of around 150,000 clones listed, over 75% are singletons.

Sequencing was performed on PBMCs or T cells enriched from blood (not recorded which). This TCR came from a man aged 45 to 65 who had recovered from COVID-19. The chain links TRBV20-1 to TRBJ1-6, with a weak D call TRBD1 (6 bases). CDR3 bases: TGCAGTGCTAGTCTTGCACCAAGGGGGAATTCACCCCTCCACTTT. This codes for CSASLAPRGNSPLHF.